This T cell receptor (beta chain) comes out of a study of cytomegalovirus exposure and HLA in healthy donors. Study-wide background: Unique TCRs numbering roughly 85 million, obtained from HLA-typed donors, made up an early data release. Regarding the study as a whole: The authors listed 164 TCR beta chains as cytomegalovirus-associated.

13 Jbeta primers and 60 Vbeta primers were used for the PCR. Assay used: immunoSEQ multiplex PCR; TCRdb lists only in-frame clones, some missing. This sample has roughly 100,000 clones; 65% to 85% occur once, and the top ten carry about 1.9%. The donors gave bone marrow, and they were healthy. While unrecorded immune exposures were likely, the donors were nominally healthy when sampled. In regard to this clone: As yet, its antigen is unknown.

The sample taken for sequencing was PBMCs. This TCR was recovered from a woman aged 40 to 55 in good health and CMV-seronegative.

This chain's CDR3 is CASSHVMSRDRKNIQYF. CDR3 sequence (DNA): TGTGCCAGCAGCCATGTCATGAGTAGGGACAGAAAAAACATTCAGTACTTC. The chain recombines TRBV14 with TRBJ2-4, with 7 nucleotides matching TRBD1. The CDR3 consists of 17 residues. The germline V gene has CDR1 SGHDN and CDR2 FVKESK. V trimming: 3 bases; J trimming: 4 bases; junction bases outside the gene matches: 12.